Below, one TCR beta chain is given with its context. Its specificity is unknown. The data derive from a study of OX40 agonist ivuxolimab in advanced cancers. Autoimmune disease history or systemic immunosuppression barred patients. The protocol was immunoSEQ multiplex PCR, while the TCRdb copy is restricted to in-frame clones and leaves out a portion. The sample yields some 80,000 clones, around 85% seen once. Notes on the study in general: The CD4+ and CD8+ T cells in the blood had expanded clonally by week 6 at 0.1 to 3.0 mg/kg. The study did not work out the antigen specificity of the expanded peripheral T cells.

The germline V gene has CDR1 SGHDT and CDR2 YYEEEE. Deletions cut 5 bases from V and 5 bases from J, with 16 bases between. This CDR3 spans 14 amino acids. The receptor comes from an adult with an advanced solid tumor such as melanoma, head and neck, liver or kidney cancer. This rearrangement joins TRBV5-6 to TRBJ2-5, with D possibly being TRBD2 (6 bases). This specimen was CD4+ or CD8+ T cells sorted from blood, taken in a trial of the OX40 agonist ivuxolimab. CDR3 in amino acids: CASRPGLAHETQYF. Written as DNA, the CDR3 is TGTGCCAGCAGGCCGGGACTCGCCCACGAGACCCAGTACTTC.